The sequence of this TCR beta chain was determined in a study of human T cells and chemical hapten exposure. Specified time point: patch test 2, 6 weeks after DPC sensitization. This sample's treatment: therapeutic diphenylcyclopropenone sensitization with weekly scalp DPC. The germline V gene encodes CDR1 MDHEN and CDR2 SYDVKM. The V and J ends lost 1 base and 7 bases respectively, with 19 bases between them. This CDR3 spans 16 amino acids. Via MiXCR, TCRdb re-called the RACE reads, giving one row per CDR3 protein. Among roughly 96,000 distinct CDR3 sequences listed, 7.5% to 10% were seen once. The input for sequencing was whole blood, taken in connection with sensitization to the hapten diphenylcyclopropenone (DPC). This chain joins TRBV28 and TRBJ2-5; TRBD2 is a possible D gene (5 bases). This clonotype was sampled from a middle-aged woman with alopecia areata. Some clones in this sample may be carry-over from other donors' samples. CDR3 region: CASSLSRHRLSGTQYF. The CDR3 nucleotides are TGTGCCAGCAGTTTATCCCGCCACCGACTATCGGGGACCCAGTACTTC. Full variable domain (missing parts from reference TRBV28 and TRBJ2-5): DVKVTQSSRYLVKRTGEKVFLECVQDMDHENMFWYRQDPGLGLRLIYFSYDVKMKEKGDIPEGYSVSREKKERFSLILESASTNQTSMYLCASSLSRHRLSGTQYFGPGTRLLVL.